These 22 T cell receptor beta chains share one sample of origin, sequenced in a study of cytomegalovirus exposure and HLA in healthy donors. PCR involved 60 Vbeta and 13 Jbeta primers. Profiled with immunoSEQ multiplex PCR; TCRdb holds only in-frame clones, not every one. The sample holds about 110,000 clones, just over 15% seen once. Sequencing was done on a sample of PBMCs. The source of these receptors is a young woman in good health and CMV-seronegative.

The genes are TRBV28 and TRBJ2-3; D gene uncertain. V was trimmed by 6 bases and J by 7 bases, leaving 17 bases between them. The CDR3 consists of 14 residues. The V gene's germline CDR1 is MDHEN and CDR2 SYDVKM. The CDR3 coding sequence is TGTGCCAGCAGCCCTCACTTACAGACGAATACGCAGTATTTT. Translation: CASSPHLQTNTQYF.

This sequence joins TRBV25-1 and TRBJ2-2, with a tentative D call TRBD1 (7 bases). The germline CDR1 and CDR2 sequences are MGHDK and SYGVNS. Between the trimmed V and J ends, which lost 5 bases and 5 bases, there was a span of 15 bases. The CDR3 has 15 residues. The CDR3 DNA is TGTGCCAGCAGTCCCCCTGCGGGACAGACCGGGGAGCTGTTTTTT. Amino acids: CASSPPAGQTGELFF.

This rearrangement joins TRBV7-3 to TRBJ2-1, with 9 bases aligning to TRBD2. The CDR3 has 15 amino acids. Germline CDR1 reads SGHTA; CDR2 reads FQGTGA. Trimming at V came to 5 bases and at J to 5 bases, leaving 7 bases not matched to a gene. The CDR3 reads CASSPGLAKNNEQFF. The CDR3 region has the DNA TGTGCCAGCAGCCCCGGACTAGCGAAAAACAATGAGCAGTTCTTC.

The rearrangement joins TRBV28 to TRBJ2-1; TRBD2 agrees at 11 bases. CDR1 is MDHEN and CDR2 is SYDVKM in the germline V gene. The CDR3 is 17 amino acids. Unmatched junction bases numbered 7, after V lost 4 bases and J lost 2 bases. In DNA, the CDR3 is TGTGCCAGCAGTTCGGGTAGCGGGGGGGCACCCTACAATGAGCAGTTCTTC. It yields the protein CASSSGSGGAPYNEQFF.

This chain links TRBV10-3 with TRBJ1-1; 7 positions agree with TRBD1. V gave up 4 bases and J gave up 1 base; unmatched junction bases: 0. In germline, CDR1 is ENHRY, CDR2 SYGVKD. The CDR3 is 13 residues long. For the CDR3, the DNA is TGTGCCATCAGTGGACAGGGGAACACTGAAGCTTTCTTT. Its translation is CAISGQGNTEAFF.

This clone was detected a few times. The V gene is TRBV25-1, the J gene TRBJ1-2; 8 positions match TRBD1. Trimming cost V 7 bases and J 12 bases; bases outside gene matches: 10. The CDR3 consists of 12 residues. Germline loops: CDR1 MGHDK, CDR2 SYGVNS. The CDR3: CASTPGQGGHTF. In DNA form, the CDR3 reads TGTGCCAGCACCCCCGGACAGGGCGGGCACACCTTC.

This clone has a handful of counts. The J gene is TRBJ2-1, the V gene TRBV9, with 8 nucleotides matching TRBD2. Germline CDR1 SGDLS, CDR2 YYNGEE. The CDR3 has 15 residues. J lost 5 bases, V lost 0 bases, and 4 bases had no gene match. In nucleotides, the CDR3 is TGTGCCAGCAGCGTAGTTAGCGGGGTTCACAATGAGCAGTTCTTC. Translated, it gives CASSVVSGVHNEQFF.

Ten or more counts support this clone. This sequence joins TRBV6-1 and TRBJ1-4, with 10 bases matching TRBD1. The germline gives CDR1 MNHNS, CDR2 SASEGT. Unmatched junction bases numbered 0, after V lost 1 base and J lost 7 bases. The CDR3 covers 14 residues. The CDR3 DNA follows: TGTGCCAGCAGTGAAGGACAGGGGGCTGAAAAACTGTTTTTT. It encodes CASSEGQGAEKLFF.

This chain links TRBV9 with TRBJ2-3, with D unclear. The CDR3 runs 13 residues. V lost 4 bases and J 6 bases, leaving 12 bases between the germline ends. Per germline, CDR1 SGDLS and CDR2 YYNGEE. The CDR3, as DNA: TGTGCCAGCAGCCCCTGGCCCCAGGATACGCAGTATTTT. This codes for CASSPWPQDTQYF.

Concerning this clone: This CDR3 is also generated by other DNA sequences in the sample. CDR3 amino acids: CSIALQGEGDTQYF. CDR3 in DNA: TGCAGCATTGCACTACAGGGGGAGGGGGATACGCAGTATTTT. The V gene is TRBV29-1, the J gene TRBJ2-3; D possibly corresponds to TRBD1 (8 bases). The CDR3 covers 14 residues. Per the germline V gene, CDR1 is SQVTM and CDR2 is ANQGSEA. V was trimmed by 8 bases and J by 6 bases, leaving 21 bases between them.

This clone was seen more than once but under ten times. This chain uses TRBV29-1 with TRBJ2-3; 8 bases fit TRBD2. This CDR3 contains 13 residues. The J segment lost 10 bases and the V segment lost 2 bases, leaving 8 bases of the junction unmatched. Germline values: CDR1 SQVTM, CDR2 ANQGSEA. CDR3 in DNA: TGCAGCGTTGAATTTCTTCGGGGGGGTGCGCAGTATTTT. Protein: CSVEFLRGGAQYF.

The sample holds a few counts of this clone. The V call is TRBV19, the J call TRBJ2-1; D is possibly TRBD1 (5 bases). With 3 bases removed from V and 4 bases from J, the gap between germline ends came to 10 bases. CDR3 length: 14 residues. Germline V gene sequence: CDR1 LNHDA, CDR2 SQIVND (reference sequence). The DNA for the CDR3 is TGTGCCAGTAGTATGCGACAGAGGTACAATGAGCAGTTCTTC. This gives the protein CASSMRQRYNEQFF.

The chain is built from TRBV7-9 and TRBJ2-3, with D tentatively TRBD2 (6 bases). CDR1 and CDR2 from the germline V gene are SEHNR and FQNEAQ (reference sequence). This CDR3 contains 16 residues. Trimming removed 1 base from V and 0 bases from J, with 11 bases in between. CDR3 nucleotide sequence: TGTGCCAGCAGCTTAGTAGGCGGGAAGAGCACAGATACGCAGTATTTT. It translates to CASSLVGGKSTDTQYF.

This clone has just a few counts. The chain uses TRBV30 and TRBJ2-2, with 8 bases that match TRBD2. This CDR3 contains 16 residues. Germline V gives CDR1 GTSNPN, CDR2 SVGIG (reference sequence). The V and J ends lost 2 bases and 3 bases, in that order; junction bases with no gene match: 8. The CDR3 is CAWSMLAGVDTGELFF. The CDR3 DNA sequence: TGTGCCTGGAGTATGCTAGCGGGTGTAGACACCGGGGAGCTGTTTTTT.

The CDR3 nucleotides are TGTGCCAGCTCACCAGAACGAACCGGGACAGGGGGTGGGGATACGCAGTATTTT. Protein: CASSPERTGTGGGDTQYF. V and J are TRBV18 and TRBJ2-3; 11 bases match TRBD1. The V gene end was trimmed by 2 bases and the J gene end by 6 bases; junction bases not matched to a gene: 13. The CDR3 is 18 amino acids. The germline gives CDR1 KGHSH, CDR2 LQKENI.

This clone showed up just a few times. Here the CDR3 reads CASSEGTAPYEQYF. The CDR3 bases are TGTGCCAGCAGCGAAGGGACAGCCCCATACGAGCAGTACTTC. The gene calls are TRBV9 and TRBJ2-7, with 7 positions matching TRBD1. V shed 3 bases, J shed 4 bases, and the junction held 7 bases outside the gene matches. The V gene's germline CDR1 is SGDLS and CDR2 YYNGEE. The CDR3 is 14 residues long. The full variable domain, its missing parts supplied by reference TRBV9 and TRBJ2-7, is DSGVTQTPKHLITATGQRVTLRCSPRSGDLSVYWYQQSLDQGLQFLIQYYNGEERAKGNILERFSAQQFPDLHSELNLSSLELGDSALYFCASSEGTAPYEQYFGPGTRLTVT.

The chain carries TRBV4-1 and TRBJ1-2; unclear D gene. Trimming left V 4 bases short and J 8 bases short, with 26 bases between. Per the germline V gene, CDR1 is MGHRA and CDR2 is YSYEKL. The CDR3 is 17 amino acids. CDR3 DNA sequence: TGCGCCAGCAGCCCCTTAATGAAGCCGGGAGAGCTTCCAGGCTACACCTTC. Its protein product is CASSPLMKPGELPGYTF.

Concerning this clone itself: The sample has other DNA sequences that encode this CDR3 too. J is TRBJ1-1 and V is TRBV29-1; possibly TRBD1 for D (6 bases). Germline CDR1 SQVTM, CDR2 ANQGSEA. V lost 0 bases, J lost 5 bases, and 7 bases lay in between. The CDR3 spans 12 residues. CDR3 loop: CSVEERGTEAFF. As DNA, the CDR3 is TGCAGCGTTGAAGAGAGGGGGACTGAAGCTTTCTTT.

This clone turned up a few times. The rearrangement uses TRBV5-4 and TRBJ2-5; 7 nucleotides agree with TRBD1. The CDR3 length is 14 residues. Germline CDR1 SGHNT, CDR2 YYREEE (reference sequence). The V and J ends lost 1 base and 4 bases, in that order; junction bases with no gene match: 4. CDR3 loop: CASSLSPGGETQYF. CDR3 DNA sequence: TGTGCCAGCAGCTTGTCCCCAGGGGGAGAGACCCAGTACTTC.

The table lists this clone with a few counts. The chain joins TRBV18 to TRBJ2-4; D is perhaps TRBD2 (6 bases). CDR1 and CDR2 from the germline V gene are KGHSH and LQKENI. CDR3 length: 16 residues. Trimming shortened V by 1 base and J by 5 bases, and 15 bases separated the two germline ends. The CDR3 nucleotides read TGTGCCAGCTCACCACAGACTAGACCTTCGGAAAACATTCAGTACTTC. Translating it yields CASSPQTRPSENIQYF.

This rearrangement joins TRBV19 to TRBJ1-1, with TRBD1 identical over 7 bases. V trimming: 3 bases; J trimming: 4 bases; junction bases outside the gene matches: 5. Germline V lookup: CDR1 LNHDA, CDR2 SQIVND (reference sequence). This CDR3 comprises 14 residues. The CDR3 sequence: CASSIDREITEAFF. The CDR3 DNA is TGTGCCAGTAGTATCGACAGGGAAATCACTGAAGCTTTCTTT.

This clone was seen a handful of times. The chain joins TRBV19 to TRBJ1-5, with 10 bases aligning to TRBD1. Per germline, CDR1 LNHDA and CDR2 SQIVND (reference sequence). J lost 4 bases, V lost 10 bases, and 7 bases had no gene match. The CDR3 has 14 residues. CDR3 residues: CATRTGGSNQPQHF. CDR3 DNA sequence: TGTGCCACTCGGACAGGGGGATCGAATCAGCCCCAGCATTTT. The full variable domain, completed using reference TRBV19 and TRBJ1-5, is DGGITQSPKYLFRKEGQNVTLSCEQNLNHDAMYWYRQDPGQGLRLIYYSQIVNDFQKGDIAEGYSVSREKKESFPLTVTSAQKNPTAFYLCATRTGGSNQPQHFGDGTRLSIL.